This T cell receptor (beta chain) was found in a study of sequential checkpoint blockade in melanoma. Across the study: Randomization was 1:1 between first-line nivolumab→ipilimumab and ipilimumab→nivolumab. Both treatment sequences were followed by maintenance nivolumab.

Treatment meaning: randomized to nivolumab then ipilimumab (arm A) or the reverse (arm B). PBMC sorting kept live CD3+CD8+ cells without CD19 or CD56. Data came from immunoSEQ multiplex PCR; TCRdb stores just in-frame clones and leaves some out. This repertoire shows about 27,000 clones, around 73% found once; its top ten account for 22%. With V trimmed by 4 bases and J by 2 bases, 7 bases remained unmatched. The germline V gene has CDR1 LNHDA and CDR2 SQIVND (reference sequence). The CDR3 spans 15 residues. The J gene is TRBJ1-1, the V gene TRBV19; 7 positions agree with TRBD1. This clonotype originated in a human donor with melanoma. This specimen was CD8+ T cells sorted from blood (inferred from file names), taken from a patient given nivolumab and ipilimumab in sequence. CDR3 coding DNA: TGTGCCAGTAGTACGGGGCCAGGGGGTAACACTGAAGCTTTCTTT. Translating it yields CASSTGPGGNTEAFF.